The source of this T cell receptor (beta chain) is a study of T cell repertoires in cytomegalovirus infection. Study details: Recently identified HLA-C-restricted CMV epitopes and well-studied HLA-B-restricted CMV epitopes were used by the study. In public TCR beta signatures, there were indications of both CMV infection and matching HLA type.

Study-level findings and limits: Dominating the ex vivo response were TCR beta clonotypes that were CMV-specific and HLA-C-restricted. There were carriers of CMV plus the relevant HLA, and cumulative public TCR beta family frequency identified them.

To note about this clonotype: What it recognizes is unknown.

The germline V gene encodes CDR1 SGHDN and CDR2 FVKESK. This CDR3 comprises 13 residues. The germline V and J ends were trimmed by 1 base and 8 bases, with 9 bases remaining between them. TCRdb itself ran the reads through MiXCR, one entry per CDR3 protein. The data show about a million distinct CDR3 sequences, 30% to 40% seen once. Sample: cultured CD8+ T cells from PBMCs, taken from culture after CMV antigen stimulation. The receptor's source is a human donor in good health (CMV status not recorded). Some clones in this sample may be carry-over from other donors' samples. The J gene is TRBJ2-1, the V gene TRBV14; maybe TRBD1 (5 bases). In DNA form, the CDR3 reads TGTGCCAGCAGCCAAGTTAGGGGCGATGAGCAGTTCTTC. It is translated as CASSQVRGDEQFF. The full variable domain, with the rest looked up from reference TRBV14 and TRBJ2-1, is EAGVTQFPSHSVIEKGQTVTLRCDPISGHDNLYWYRRVMGKEIKFLLHFVKESKQDESGMPNNRFLAERTGGTYSTLKVQPAELEDSGVYFCASSQVRGDEQFFGPGTRLTVL.